This T cell receptor (beta chain) was captured by sequencing in a study of Ad26.COV2.S vaccination and SARS-CoV-2 variants (dated by TCRdb to the early 2020s). In the study overall: Vaccine-arm donors came from COV1001, a multicentre, randomized, double-blind, placebo-controlled phase I-IIa trial of Ad26.COV2.S in healthy adults. A total of approximately 30 samples were included in the TCR-sequenced set, comprising roughly 19 Ad26.COV2.S vaccine recipients, 5 placebo recipients and 8 SARS-CoV-2 convalescent individuals. Investigators remained blinded to trial group allocation during experiments and outcome assessment. Ad26.COV2.S was given intramuscularly at 5x10^10 or 1x10^11 viral particles, as a single shot or as two shots 56 days apart. TCRbeta repertoire sequencing was used to assess the specificity and breadth of SARS-CoV-2-reactive T cell receptors after Ad26.COV2.S vaccination. Trial participants were randomized into five groups of five: low-dose or high-dose Ad26.COV2.S given once or twice, or placebo on both occasions. Findings and caveats that apply to the study as a whole: The authors noted that the TCR breadth and depth analyses may have underestimated total T cell responses. Substantial breadth of spike-specific CD8+ and CD4+ T cell responses was reported after vaccination. The study was not powered for comparison of responses between vaccine doses or regimens. Higher spike-specific TCR breadth was observed in Ad26.COV2.S recipients than in placebo recipients (P = 0.0014). Non-spike TCR breadth was comparable between vaccine and placebo recipients, consistent with the vaccine containing only spike.

This specimen's treatment or condition label, per the study, means: roughly 18 received Ad26.COV2.S at low or high dose, single or two shots; roughly five received placebo; per-sample allocation not given. Repertoires of vaccine and placebo recipients were sequenced from samples collected on day 63 after the first injection. In Cohort 1b, 20 to 25 adults aged 18-55 years were enrolled at a single site in Boston, USA, between 29 July and 7 August 2020. Ad26.COV2.S consisted of a replication-incompetent adenovirus type 26 vector by which a prefusion-stabilized SARS-CoV-2 spike protein from the original Wuhan strain was expressed. Trimming removed 5 bases from V and 6 bases from J, leaving 19 bases between the germline ends. According to the germline V gene (reference sequence), CDR1 reads SEHNR and CDR2 reads FQNEAQ. The CDR3 spans 15 residues, from the cysteine through the phenylalanine. Kept here is only the CDR3 DNA, which spans 45 bases and is read in frame from base 1.

Comment on this clone: Its recognized antigen is unknown. No quality values exist for individual bases; no much larger clone is one base distant.

The immunoSEQ Assay was the method used to sequence TCRbeta CDR3 regions. After extraction, genomic DNA underwent amplification by bias-controlled multiplex PCR, followed by high-throughput sequencing. For the original study's pipeline: To quantify the absolute abundance of every unique TCRbeta CDR3 region, sequences were collapsed and filtered. T cell fraction was estimated by normalizing TCRbeta template counts to usable DNA, with usable DNA measured through amplification of reference genes found in all nucleated cells. Repertoire TCRs were annotated as SARS-CoV-2-specific when V gene, CDR3 amino acid sequence and J gene were exactly matched to a known reactive TCR set. The reference SARS-CoV-2 TCR set was derived from MIRA and filtered for enrichment in COVID-19-positive ImmuneCODE repertoires, a step that removed public or cross-reactive TCRs. Using the MIRA antigens, annotated TCRs were further analysed by specific ORF or by position within an ORF. Breadth was defined as annotated unique rearrangements over total unique productive rearrangements; depth was the summed frequency of those rearrangements. Group comparisons of TCR breadth used two-sided Wilcoxon rank-sum tests. The source is immuneACCESS, and TCRdb retained only in-frame sequences with V and J called. Part of the clones is not carried over; for the studies checked, unresolved V genes explain less than half of this, and the remainder is unexplained. V, J and clone size were drawn from that table, and D and trimming were deduced from the DNA. The table for this sample lists some 320,000 clones; around 83% of them were counted only once. The top ten constitute 1.5% to 2% of the sample.

The sample consisted of peripheral blood, taken in a trial of Ad26.COV2.S vaccine versus placebo. This sequence originates from a person aged 18-65 years who received the Ad26.COV2.S COVID-19 vaccine or a placebo. The rearranged chain carries TRBV7-9 and TRBJ1-1; TRBD1 could be the D gene, as 5 bases match. The CDR3 corresponds to CASSPKGLGYAEAFF. The DNA sequence is as follows: TGTGCCAGCAGCCCCAAGGGGTTAGGGTATGCTGAAGCTTTCTTT.